A single sample gave rise to the 16 T cell receptor beta chains below, sequenced in a study of blood T cell repertoires in COVID-19. Clones were read by immunoSEQ multiplex PCR, and TCRdb kept only the in-frame ones, dropping some. The table lists 110,000 or so clones, roughly 79% of them singletons. The sequenced sample consisted of peripheral blood. These receptor sequences come from a human donor in a cohort sampled during active COVID-19.

The chain links TRBV28 to TRBJ1-5; 7 bases are a match to TRBD1. V trimming: 6 bases; J trimming: 4 bases; junction bases outside the gene matches: 9. Germline lookup yields CDR1 MDHEN and CDR2 SYDVKM. The CDR3 spans 15 residues. For the CDR3, the DNA is TGTGCCAGCAGCCTCCCCGGGACAGCAAATCAGCCCCAGCATTTT. Protein product: CASSLPGTANQPQHF.

The V gene is TRBV6-2 or TRBV6-3, the J gene TRBJ2-7; TRBD2 is a possible D gene (5 bases). The CDR3 is 14 amino acids. Trimming shortened V by 2 bases and J by 5 bases, and 13 bases separated the two germline ends. CDR1 and CDR2 (germline): MNHEY, SVGEGT. The CDR3 DNA reads as TGTGCCAGCAGTTACAGAGGGAGTAGCGACGAGCAGTACTTC. Translating gives CASSYRGSSDEQYF.

A single count supports this clone. The chain recombines TRBV10-3 with TRBJ1-1; weak D call: TRBD1 (6 bases). The CDR3 has 14 amino acids. V lost 2 bases and J 1 base, leaving 8 bases between the germline ends. The germline gives CDR1 ENHRY, CDR2 SYGVKD. Here the CDR3 reads CAISEVDRNTEAFF. As DNA, the CDR3 is TGTGCCATCAGTGAGGTGGACAGGAACACTGAAGCTTTCTTT.

This clone was seen only a few times. The rearrangement links TRBV6-6 to TRBJ2-1, with 7 bases aligning to TRBD1. The CDR3 sequence is 13 residues long. Germline V gives CDR1 MNHNY, CDR2 SVGAGI (reference sequence). V shed 7 bases and J 7 bases; nucleotides not matched to a gene: 7. CDR3 nucleotide sequence: TGTGCCAGCACCCGACAGGGTGAGAATGAGCAGTTCTTC. It yields the protein CASTRQGENEQFF.

This clone has a handful of counts. The rearrangement links TRBV2 to TRBJ2-7, with no clear D. Germline values: CDR1 SNHLY, CDR2 FYNNEI. Trimming pared 7 bases from V and 0 bases from J, leaving 7 bases between. The CDR3 runs to 12 residues. CDR3 in DNA: TGTGCCAGCATCCTGAGCTCCTACGAGCAGTACTTC. Translation gives CASILSSYEQYF.

The chain has TRBV18 and TRBJ2-1, with 14 nucleotides matching TRBD2. The CDR3 extends over 17 amino acids. With V trimmed by 3 bases and J by 10 bases, 11 bases remained unmatched. Germline V gene sequence: CDR1 KGHSH, CDR2 LQKENI. The CDR3 bases are TGTGCCAGCTCACCCAGCGGCGGGACTAGCGGGAGCATAGAGCAGTTCTTC. This translates into CASSPSGGTSGSIEQFF.

The chain links TRBV13 to TRBJ2-7; the match to TRBD1 covers 8 bases. V lost 0 bases to trimming and J lost 6 bases; unmatched junction nucleotides: 16. The CDR3 is 18 amino acids. In germline, CDR1 is PRHDT, CDR2 FYEKMQ (reference sequence). This CDR3 is CASSLGRQGWTFGGEQYF. The DNA of the CDR3 is TGTGCCAGCAGCTTAGGCCGACAGGGGTGGACTTTCGGAGGCGAGCAGTACTTC.

This clone was counted a few times. The chain uses TRBV27 and TRBJ2-7; D perhaps matches TRBD1 (6 bases). Germline loops: CDR1 MNHEY, CDR2 SMNVEV (reference sequence). There are 17 residues in the CDR3. The V end was cut by 2 bases, the J end by 3 bases, with 20 bases between. The CDR3 bases are TGTGCCAGCAGTTTAACCCCCAGGGGACCGCCCTTCTACGAGCAGTACTTC. It yields the protein CASSLTPRGPPFYEQYF.

The chain joins TRBV6-5 to TRBJ1-3; possible D gene TRBD1, 6 bases. Germline values: CDR1 MNHEY, CDR2 SVGAGI. The germline V and J ends were trimmed by 6 bases and 0 bases, with 12 bases remaining between them. The CDR3 has 15 amino acids. CDR3 region: CASRTGQSSGNTIYF. The CDR3 DNA reads as TGTGCCAGCAGGACGGGACAAAGCTCTGGAAACACCATATATTTT.

The gene calls are TRBV29-1 and TRBJ1-1; no definite D call. This CDR3 has 11 residues. Germline loops: CDR1 SQVTM, CDR2 ANQGSEA. Trimming left V 7 bases short and J 5 bases short, with 11 bases between. CDR3 in DNA: TGCAGCGGCCGGGGTAAAACTGAAGCTTTCTTT. This encodes CSGRGKTEAFF.

The CDR3 loop is CASSSQTDNTGELFF. CDR3 DNA: TGTGCCAGCAGCTCACAGACCGATAACACCGGGGAGCTGTTTTTT. V is TRBV7-3 and J is TRBJ2-2; D is unclear. Trimming cost V 4 bases and J 2 bases, with 11 bases left between them. The CDR3 runs 15 residues. Germline CDR1 and CDR2: SGHTA and FQGTGA.

The V and J genes are TRBV10-1 and TRBJ2-3; 12 positions match TRBD2. The V gene's germline CDR1 is WNHNN and CDR2 SYGVQD (reference sequence). With V trimmed by 0 bases and J by 0 bases, 4 bases remained unmatched. The CDR3 length is 18 residues. This chain's CDR3 is CASSESLAGGISTDTQYF. CDR3 bases: TGCGCCAGCAGTGAGTCGCTAGCGGGGGGGATTAGCACAGATACGCAGTATTTT.

J is TRBJ1-1 and V is TRBV30, with D maybe TRBD1 (6 bases). The CDR3 extends over 13 amino acids. Trimming left V 3 bases short and J 0 bases short, with 8 bases between. Germline CDR1 reads GTSNPN; CDR2 reads SVGIG (reference sequence). DNA of the CDR3: TGTGCCTGGAGCCAGGGGCTGAACACTGAAGCTTTCTTT. It encodes CAWSQGLNTEAFF.

This clone came up a few times. V is TRBV5-1 and J is TRBJ2-3, with 10 bases that match TRBD2. Germline CDR1 SGHRS, CDR2 YFSETQ. V dropped 0 bases and J dropped 2; count of bases not matched to a gene: 12. The CDR3 totals 19 residues. This CDR3 is CASSLDWGLAGVPTDTQYF. The CDR3 DNA follows: TGCGCCAGCAGCTTGGATTGGGGGCTAGCGGGAGTCCCCACAGATACGCAGTATTTT. The complete variable domain, with remaining parts taken from reference TRBV5-1 and TRBJ2-3, reads KAGVTQTPRYLIKTRGQQVTLSCSPISGHRSVSWYQQTPGQGLQFLFEYFSETQRNKGNFPGRFSGRQFSNSRSEMNVSTLELGDSALYLCASSLDWGLAGVPTDTQYFGPGTRLTVL.

The chain links TRBV7-2 to TRBJ1-1, with D hard to call. CDR3 length equals 14 residues. V gave up 5 bases and J gave up 3 bases, with 13 bases separating them. Looked up from germline, CDR1 is SGHTA and CDR2 is FQGNSA. The CDR3 nucleotides read TGTGCCAGCAGCATTTTGCTGAGGTACACTGAAGCTTTCTTT. As protein: CASSILLRYTEAFF.

The rearrangement joins TRBV28 to TRBJ1-3; 7 nucleotides align to TRBD1. The germline CDR1 and CDR2 sequences are MDHEN and SYDVKM. Trimming at V came to 6 bases and at J to 4 bases, leaving 12 bases not matched to a gene. The CDR3 spans 16 residues. CDR3 DNA: TGTGCCAGCAGGGGGACAGATGCTAATGTAGGAAACACCATATATTTT. Encoded protein: CASRGTDANVGNTIYF.